This T cell receptor (beta chain) is from a study of blood T cells in healthy people across ages. The CDR3 has 14 amino acids. J was trimmed by 5 bases and V by 4 bases; bases with no gene match: 3. With a J-beta primer mix and a sample-barcoded 5' primer, a second PCR ran 7 to 11 cycles. TCRdb fed the 5' RACE reads into MiXCR, producing one record per CDR3 protein. The sample lists over 600,000 distinct CDR3 sequences, around 21% occurring once. The sequenced sample was blood. This receptor was obtained from an older man in good health. This sequence joins TRBV12-3 or TRBV12-4 and TRBJ2-7, with 12 bases lining up with TRBD2. The CDR3 DNA is TGTGCCAGCAGTTGGACTAGCGGGGTCAACGAGCAGTACTTC. Protein sequence: CASSWTSGVNEQYF.